Below, 14 T cell receptor beta chains from the same sample are listed, as sequenced in a study of neurological immune-mediated disorders. One entry per CDR3 protein results from TCRdb running MiXCR on the 5' RACE reads. This table has 17,000 or so distinct CDR3 sequences, under 35% appearing once. Input material: PBMCs. The receptors stem from a man aged 45-65 years with HTLV-1-associated myelopathy (HAM/TSP).

The rearrangement uses TRBV6-5 and TRBJ1-4; D call uncertain. Per germline, CDR1 MNHEY and CDR2 SVGAGI. Trimming took off 0 bases at V and 8 bases at J, with 16 bases between the two ends. This CDR3 is 16 amino acids long. DNA of the CDR3: TGTGCCAGCAGTTACTCCTTCGCGGATGCCAACGAAAAACTGTTTTTT. It specifies CASSYSFADANEKLFF.

By share, this clonotype counts as medium-sized (0.01 to 0.1%). The genes are TRBV5-8 and TRBJ2-2; D remains unclear. CDR1 is SGHTS, CDR2 YDEGEE, per germline. The CDR3 spans 14 residues. V was clipped by 0 bases and J by 5 bases, with 8 bases between them. The CDR3 here is CASSLGIGTGELFF. The CDR3 DNA sequence: TGTGCCAGCAGCTTGGGCATCGGGACCGGGGAGCTGTTTTTT.

CDR3 sequence: CASSKEGHGNTIYF. CDR3 bases: TGTGCCAGCAGCAAAGAGGGTCATGGAAACACCATATATTTT. The V and J genes are TRBV7-8 and TRBJ1-3; unclear D gene. V was pared by 5 bases and J by 3 bases, with 11 bases between. The CDR3 spans 14 residues. CDR1 is SGHVS and CDR2 is FQNEAQ in the germline V gene. Full variable domain (rest looked up from reference TRBV7-8 and TRBJ1-3): GAGVSQSPRYKVAKRGQDVALRCDPISGHVSLFWYQQALGQGPEFLTYFQNEAQLDKSGLPSDRFFAERPEGSVSTLKIQRTQQEDSAVYLCASSKEGHGNTIYFGEGSWLTVV.

The chain employs TRBV20-1 and TRBJ2-1; D gene unclear. CDR1 DFQATT and CDR2 SNEGSKA come from the germline V gene (reference sequence). CDR3 length: 11 amino acids. The ends were cut back, 5 bases at V and 5 bases at J, with 7 bases in the middle. This chain's CDR3 is CSASPHNEQFF. Written as DNA, the CDR3 is TGCAGTGCTTCCCCACACAATGAGCAGTTCTTC.

This clonotype was picked up a small number of times. V and J are TRBV7-2 and TRBJ1-2; possibly TRBD1 for D (6 bases). Trimming stripped 4 bases from V and 7 bases from J, with 7 bases between. The CDR3 runs 11 residues. From germline, CDR1 is SGHTA and CDR2 FQGNSA. The CDR3: CASSSTGGYTF. DNA of the CDR3: TGTGCCAGCAGCTCGACAGGTGGCTACACCTTC.

This clonotype turned up a few times. V usage is TRBV20-1 and J usage is TRBJ1-3, with 7 bases that match TRBD1. The length of the CDR3 is 13 residues. With 7 bases clipped from V and 4 bases from J, the junction kept 7 bases outside the gene matches. The germline CDR1 and CDR2 sequences are DFQATT and SNEGSKA (reference sequence). The CDR3 is CSGRVGGGNTIYF. As DNA, the CDR3 is TGCAGTGGGAGGGTAGGGGGCGGAAACACCATATATTTT.

In this sample, this clonotype is medium-sized (0.01 to 0.1%). The chain carries TRBV7-9 and TRBJ1-3; D gene ambiguous. The CDR3 runs 14 residues. Germline CDR1 is SEHNR and CDR2 is FQNEAQ (reference sequence). Deletions cut 8 bases from V and 6 bases from J, with 17 bases between. The CDR3 loop reads CASGETALLNTIYF. The CDR3 nucleotides read TGTGCCAGCGGGGAGACGGCCCTCTTAAACACCATATATTTT.

This clonotype qualifies as medium-sized. This sequence joins TRBV29-1 and TRBJ2-3; 9 bases line up with TRBD2. Germline V lookup: CDR1 SQVTM, CDR2 ANQGSEA. The CDR3 contains 14 residues. Trimming removed 4 bases from V and 1 base from J; junction bases left unmatched: 3. The CDR3 coding sequence is TGCAGCGTTGTAGTAGCGGGAGGCACAGATACGCAGTATTTT. Protein product: CSVVVAGGTDTQYF.

This chain links TRBV18 with TRBJ1-3; 12 bases are a match to TRBD1. V dropped 1 base and J dropped 6; count of bases not matched to a gene: 4. CDR1 is KGHSH, CDR2 LQKENI, per germline. This CDR3 contains 16 residues. CDR3 nucleotides: TGTGCCAGCTCACCACACCCGGGACAGGGGGCAAACACCATATATTTT. Its protein is CASSPHPGQGANTIYF.

Ten or more counts support this clonotype. This sequence joins TRBV7-2 and TRBJ2-7; 9 bases are shared with TRBD2. The germline CDR1 and CDR2 sequences are SGHTA and FQGNSA. CDR3 length: 14 amino acids. The J segment lost 6 bases and the V segment lost 0 bases, leaving 3 bases of the junction unmatched. In nucleotides, the CDR3 is TGTGCCAGCAGCTTAGCGGGGACTAGCCGCGAGCAGTACTTC. Its translation is CASSLAGTSREQYF. The whole variable domain, remainder taken from reference TRBV7-2 and TRBJ2-7, is GAGVSQSPSNKVTEKGKDVELRCDPISGHTALYWYRQSLGQGLEFLIYFQGNSAPDKSGLPSDRFSAERTGGSVSTLTIQRTQQEDSAVYLCASSLAGTSREQYFGPGTRLTVT.

For the CDR3, the DNA is TGTGCCAGCAGTCCTACACGTCAGCGGGATACCCACTCCTACAATGAGCAGTTCTTC. Protein product: CASSPTRQRDTHSYNEQFF. This chain links TRBV5-6 with TRBJ2-1; 7 bases map to TRBD2. V shed 5 bases, J shed 0 bases, and the junction held 17 bases outside the gene matches. Germline V gene sequence: CDR1 SGHDT, CDR2 YYEEEE. The CDR3 length is 19 residues.

This chain connects TRBV12-3 or TRBV12-4 to TRBJ2-2; 9 nucleotides line up with TRBD2. CDR3 length: 15 amino acids. Trimming removed 6 bases from V and 7 bases from J; junction bases left unmatched: 9. In DNA form, the CDR3 reads TGTGCCAGCAGAAATCAGCGGGGGGAAATCGGGGAGCTGTTTTTT. Amino acids: CASRNQRGEIGELFF.

The rearrangement uses TRBV30 and TRBJ1-6; 8 nucleotides align to TRBD1. J gave up 7 bases and V 3 bases, and 8 bases lay outside the gene matches. This CDR3 is built from 15 residues. CDR1 is GTSNPN and CDR2 is SVGIG in the germline V gene (reference sequence). The CDR3 here is CAWRKGQGGNSPLHF. CDR3 nucleotides: TGTGCCTGGAGGAAAGGACAGGGCGGAAATTCACCCCTCCACTTT.

The chain is built from TRBV6-5 and TRBJ2-3; D tentatively reads TRBD1 or TRBD2 (6 bases each). The germline gives CDR1 MNHEY, CDR2 SVGAGI. V was cut by 8 bases and J by 8 bases, with 23 bases left in between. This CDR3 region has 15 residues. The CDR3 is CASAEGGRPSSTQYF. The CDR3 DNA reads as TGTGCCAGCGCGGAGGGGGGCCGCCCTAGTAGTACGCAGTATTTT.